Below are 10 T cell receptor beta chains sequenced from a single sample in a study of OX40 agonist ivuxolimab in advanced cancers. The method was immunoSEQ multiplex PCR; TCRdb's version includes in-frame clones alone and lacks a portion of them. This table holds roughly 80,000 clones, 75% to 90% found once. The sequencing used CD4+ or CD8+ T cells sorted from blood, collected in a trial of the OX40 agonist ivuxolimab. These receptors were collected from an adult with an advanced solid tumor such as melanoma, head and neck, liver or kidney cancer.

This CDR3 is CASSLLGTGRYGYTF. As DNA, the CDR3 is TGTGCCAGCAGCCTCCTTGGGACAGGGCGCTATGGCTACACCTTC. The chain is built from TRBV11-3 and TRBJ1-2; 9 bases are shared with TRBD1. V gave up 5 bases and J gave up 4 bases; unmatched junction bases: 8. Germline V gives CDR1 SGHNT, CDR2 YENEEA. The CDR3 totals 15 residues.

The chain has TRBV11-3 and TRBJ2-7; TRBD2 agrees at 9 bases. J gave up 3 bases and V 3 bases, and 6 bases lay outside the gene matches. There are 15 residues in the CDR3. The germline V gene encodes CDR1 SGHNT and CDR2 YENEEA. Written as DNA, the CDR3 is TGTGCCAGCAGCTTTGGTAGCGGGAGTGGCTACGAGCAGTACTTC. Encoded protein: CASSFGSGSGYEQYF. The variable domain in full, with the rest retrieved from reference TRBV11-3 and TRBJ2-7, is EAGVVQSPRYKIIEKKQPVAFWCNPISGHNTLYWYLQNLGQGPELLIRYENEEAVDDSQLPKDRFSAERLKGVDSTLKIQPAELGDSAVYLCASSFGSGSGYEQYFGPGTRLTVT.

CDR3 protein: CASSRGDRDLDEQYF. Written as DNA, the CDR3 is TGTGCCAGCAGTAGGGGGGACAGGGACCTCGACGAGCAGTACTTC. The gene calls are TRBV27 and TRBJ2-7; 9 nucleotides agree with TRBD1. Germline loops: CDR1 MNHEY, CDR2 SMNVEV (reference sequence). The CDR3 consists of 15 residues. V trimming: 5 bases; J trimming: 5 bases; junction bases outside the gene matches: 10.

The gene calls are TRBV11-2 and TRBJ2-2; 8 positions match TRBD2. The CDR3 contains 15 residues. Looked up from germline, CDR1 is SGHAT and CDR2 is FQNNGV. V trimming: 5 bases; J trimming: 2 bases; junction bases outside the gene matches: 4. CDR3 in amino acids: CASSRGGGNTGELFF. The CDR3 DNA reads TGTGCCAGCAGCCGGGGGGGAGGCAACACCGGGGAGCTGTTTTTT.

The chain uses TRBV9 and TRBJ2-2; 8 bases line up with TRBD1. Trimming took 1 base from V and 4 from J; bases not matched to a gene: 6. Germline V gives CDR1 SGDLS, CDR2 YYNGEE. CDR3 size: 16 residues. The CDR3 nucleotides are TGTGCCAGCAGCGTACAGGGGGCCGCGAGCACCGGGGAGCTGTTTTTT. Amino acids: CASSVQGAASTGELFF.

This chain uses TRBV18 with TRBJ1-2; tentatively, D is TRBD1 (5 bases). The V end was cut by 6 bases, the J end by 0 bases, with 17 bases between. Germline lookup yields CDR1 KGHSH and CDR2 LQKENI. The CDR3 spans 16 residues. CDR3 in DNA: TGTGCCAGCTCCCCGCCGTTTGGGACCACTAACTATGGCTACACCTTC. Protein product: CASSPPFGTTNYGYTF.

This clone was observed a handful of times. This chain uses TRBV5-1 with TRBJ1-1, with TRBD1 matching 9 bases. Germline V gives CDR1 SGHRS, CDR2 YFSETQ. The CDR3 loop spans 16 amino acids. The V gene end was trimmed by 4 bases and the J gene end by 4 bases; junction bases not matched to a gene: 11. CDR3 residues: CASSVQGAGFGTEAFF. In DNA form, the CDR3 reads TGCGCCAGCAGCGTACAGGGGGCCGGTTTTGGCACTGAAGCTTTCTTT.

The V and J genes are TRBV29-1 and TRBJ2-5, with a possible D match to TRBD1 (5 bases). The CDR3 contains 13 residues. Germline-derived CDR1 and CDR2 are SQVTM and ANQGSEA. V lost 5 bases and J 3 bases, leaving 13 bases between the germline ends. The CDR3 loop reads CSVSNPQEETQYF. The CDR3 DNA reads TGCAGCGTTTCCAATCCACAGGAAGAGACCCAGTACTTC.

This chain links TRBV30 with TRBJ1-1; D is unresolved. CDR1 and CDR2 (germline): GTSNPN, SVGIG (reference sequence). The CDR3 extends over 12 amino acids. Trimming took 1 base from V and 3 from J, leaving 6 bases between them. CDR3 region: CAWSGGYTEAFF. In nucleotides, the CDR3 is TGTGCCTGGAGTGGCGGATACACTGAAGCTTTCTTT.

This sequence joins TRBV5-1 and TRBJ2-7; D is ambiguous. Germline CDR1 reads SGHRS; CDR2 reads YFSETQ. V was pared by 2 bases and J by 3 bases, with 21 bases between. This CDR3 spans 17 amino acids. CDR3 nucleotides: TGCGCCAGCAGCTTTGGTGAGGCAGCCCAACTCGGCTACGAGCAGTACTTC. This translates into CASSFGEAAQLGYEQYF.